This entry concerns a single T cell receptor (beta chain). Its specificity is not known. This sample is part of a study of CD8+CD57+ T cells in acquired aplastic anemia. Overall study context: An average of roughly 3 ug of DNA was obtained from sorted CD4+ and CD8+ cells. The study's findings and limits: Common to patients and controls were 25 to 30 CD8+ CDR3 sequences.

According to the study, genomic DNA was the template for TCR beta VDJ and CDR3 profiling. TCRdb fed the reads into MiXCR, producing one record per CDR3 protein. The sample lists 150,000 to 200,000 distinct CDR3 sequences, around 45% occurring once. This receptor was taken from a human donor in good health. Sample: sorted CD4+, CD8+, or CD8+CD57+ T cells (not recorded which) from PBMCs.

In nucleotides, the CDR3 is TGTGCCAGCAGTGAGCGCGAGCAGTACTTC. Residues: CASSEREQYF. V and J are TRBV12-3 or TRBV12-4 and TRBJ2-7; unclear D gene. This CDR3 region has 10 residues. Trimming removed 5 bases at V and 6 bases at J, with 5 bases between.